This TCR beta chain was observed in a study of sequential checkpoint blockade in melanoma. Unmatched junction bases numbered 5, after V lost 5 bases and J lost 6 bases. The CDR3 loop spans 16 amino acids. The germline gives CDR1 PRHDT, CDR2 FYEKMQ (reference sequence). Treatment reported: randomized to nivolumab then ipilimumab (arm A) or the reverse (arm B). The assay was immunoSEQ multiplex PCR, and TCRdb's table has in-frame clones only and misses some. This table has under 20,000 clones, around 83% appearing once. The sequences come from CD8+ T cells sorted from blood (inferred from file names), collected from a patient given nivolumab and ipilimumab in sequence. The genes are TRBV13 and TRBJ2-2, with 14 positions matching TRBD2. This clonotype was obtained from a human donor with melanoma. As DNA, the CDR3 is TGTGCCAGCAGCCACCGGACTAGCGGGAGGTCCGGGGAGCTGTTTTTT. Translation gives CASSHRTSGRSGELFF. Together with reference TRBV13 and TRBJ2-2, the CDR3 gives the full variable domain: AAGVIQSPRHLIKEKRETATLKCYPIPRHDTVYWYQQGPGQDPQFLISFYEKMQSDKGSIPDRFSAQQFSDYHSELNMSSLELGDSALYFCASSHRTSGRSGELFFGEGSRLTVL.